Below are 8 T cell receptor beta chains sequenced from a single sample in a study of blood T cell repertoires in COVID-19. Repertoires were generated with immunoSEQ multiplex PCR, while TCRdb's copy carries only in-frame clones and drops some. The profile shows around 250,000 clones, about 88% of them singletons. Material for sequencing was PBMCs or T cells enriched from blood (not recorded which). These receptors came from a man between 25 and 39 years old with acute COVID-19.

A few counts support this clone. The chain carries TRBV28 and TRBJ1-1; tentatively, D is TRBD1 (5 bases). V lost 8 bases and J 4 bases, leaving 20 bases between the germline ends. The CDR3 covers 15 residues. Looked up from germline, CDR1 is MDHEN and CDR2 is SYDVKM. This CDR3 reads CASSADNLGATEAFF. The CDR3 DNA follows: TGTGCCAGCTCGGCCGACAATCTAGGGGCCACTGAAGCTTTCTTT.

This clone was seen at least ten times. This CDR3 reads CASTRSGSGYTF. DNA for the CDR3: TGTGCCAGTACCCGGTCCGGTAGCGGCTACACCTTC. This chain links TRBV19 with TRBJ1-2; no clear D. Trimming removed 7 bases at V and 8 bases at J, with 14 bases between. Germline lookup yields CDR1 LNHDA and CDR2 SQIVND (reference sequence). The CDR3 is 12 residues long.

V and J are TRBV7-8 and TRBJ1-5; the D gene is possibly TRBD1 (6 bases). The CDR3 has 15 amino acids. Trimming shortened V by 5 bases and J by 9 bases, and 20 bases separated the two germline ends. CDR1 is SGHVS, CDR2 FQNEAQ, per germline. The CDR3 sequence: CASSNAGAQDRPQHF. The CDR3 bases are TGTGCCAGCAGCAATGCTGGGGCCCAGGACAGGCCCCAGCATTTT. Drawing the rest from reference TRBV7-8 and TRBJ1-5, the complete variable domain is GAGVSQSPRYKVAKRGQDVALRCDPISGHVSLFWYQQALGQGPEFLTYFQNEAQLDKSGLPSDRFFAERPEGSVSTLKIQRTQQEDSAVYLCASSNAGAQDRPQHFGDGTRLSIL.

V and J are TRBV27 and TRBJ2-7, with D possibly TRBD2 on 5 matching bases. This CDR3 is 13 amino acids long. The V end lost 2 bases, the J end lost 4 bases, and 9 bases lay between the germline ends. The V gene's germline CDR1 is MNHEY and CDR2 SMNVEV (reference sequence). The CDR3 sequence is CASSLRSGYEQYV. The CDR3 nucleotides read TGTGCCAGCAGTTTAAGGAGCGGTTACGAGCAGTACGTC.

The rearrangement links TRBV3-1 (or the pseudogene TRBV3-2) to TRBJ2-7; TRBD1 aligns across 8 bases. Germline loops: CDR1 LGHDT, CDR2 YNNKEL (reference sequence). The junction had 5 bases not matched to a gene; V was cut back by 4 bases and J by 6 bases. The CDR3 is 13 residues long. The DNA of the CDR3 is TGTGCCAGCAGCCGTCAAACAGGGGGCGAGCAGTACGTC. It yields the protein CASSRQTGGEQYV.

This chain connects TRBV25-1 to TRBJ1-5, with D perhaps matching TRBD1 (6 bases). The CDR3 has 15 residues. Trimming removed 2 bases from V and 6 bases from J, with 14 bases in between. Per germline, CDR1 MGHDK and CDR2 SYGVNS. CDR3 sequence reads: CASSENRVVTQPQHF. DNA of the CDR3: TGTGCCAGCAGTGAAAACAGGGTCGTGACTCAGCCCCAGCATTTT. The full variable domain, in which reference TRBV25-1 and TRBJ1-5 provide the parts outside the CDR3, is EADIYQTPRYLVIGTGKKITLECSQTMGHDKMYWYQQDPGMELHLIHYSYGVNSTEKGDLSSESTVSRIRTEHFPLTLESARPSHTSQYLCASSENRVVTQPQHFGDGTRLSIL.

The rearrangement uses TRBV6-6 and TRBJ2-2, with 7 bases matching TRBD1. Germline-derived CDR1 and CDR2 are MNHNY and SVGAGI (reference sequence). The V segment lost 4 bases and the J segment 0 bases; nucleotides outside the gene matches: 2. CDR3 length equals 15 residues. CDR3 in DNA: TGTGCCAGCAGTTGGGACAGAGCGAACACCGGGGAGCTGTTTTTT. Amino acid sequence: CASSWDRANTGELFF.

On this clone itself: One end of the junction fails to match germline, which may point to a read error. This rearrangement joins TRBV5-1 to TRBJ2-5, with 10 bases that match TRBD2. This CDR3 contains 17 residues. Germline V gene lookup returns CDR1 SGHRS and CDR2 YFSETQ. CDR3 DNA sequence: TGTGCCAGCAGCCCAGGACTAGCGGAGGGGATCCAAGAGACCCAGTACTTC. Protein sequence: CASSPGLAEGIQETQYF.